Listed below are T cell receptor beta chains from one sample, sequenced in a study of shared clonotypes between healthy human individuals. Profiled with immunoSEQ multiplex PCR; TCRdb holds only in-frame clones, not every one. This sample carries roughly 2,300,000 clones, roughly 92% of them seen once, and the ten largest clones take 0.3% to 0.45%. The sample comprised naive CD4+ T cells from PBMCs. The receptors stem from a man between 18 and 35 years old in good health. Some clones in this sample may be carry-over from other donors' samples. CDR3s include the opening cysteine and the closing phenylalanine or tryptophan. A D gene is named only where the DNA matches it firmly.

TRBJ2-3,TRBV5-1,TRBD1,TGCGCCAGCAGCGAGACCCCCGGGACAGGGTACACAGATACGCAGTATTTT,CASSETPGTGYTDTQYF
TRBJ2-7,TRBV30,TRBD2,TGTGCCTGGGGCCGCGGGACTAGCGGGCCTTACGAGCAGTACTTC,CAWGRGTSGPYEQYF
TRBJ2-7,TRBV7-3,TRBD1,TGTGCCAGCAGCCTAGGCGGACAGGCGGCGGCCTACGAGCAGTACTTC,CASSLGGQAAAYEQYF
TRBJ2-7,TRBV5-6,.,TGTGCCAGCAGCTTTAGACAGGCCTACGAGCAGTACTTC,CASSFRQAYEQYF
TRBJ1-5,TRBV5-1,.,TGCGCCAGCAGCTTGAGTAGCAATCAGCCCCAGCATTTT,CASSLSSNQPQHF
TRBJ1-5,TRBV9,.,TGTGCCAGCAGCCCTTGGGAGGGTACCAGGCAGCCCCAGCATTTT,CASSPWEGTRQPQHF
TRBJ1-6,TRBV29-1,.,TGCAGCGTTTCAACAGGGTGGGATTCACCCCTCCACTTT,CSVSTGWDSPLHF
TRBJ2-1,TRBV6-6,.,TGTGCCAGCAGTCCCGATCACACAGGGCGTGAGCAGTTCTTC,CASSPDHTGREQFF
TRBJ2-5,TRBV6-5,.,TGTGCCAGCAGTTACGGCAGTTCCCTCGGAGAGACCCAGTACTTC,CASSYGSSLGETQYF
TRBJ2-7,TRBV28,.,TGTGCCAGCAGCCGGCCCTACACCCTCTACGAGCAGTACTTC,CASSRPYTLYEQYF
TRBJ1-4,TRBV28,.,TGTGCCATCGGGCGTCGAGGTAATGAAAAACTGTTTTTT,CAIGRRGNEKLFF
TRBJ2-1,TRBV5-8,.,TGTGCCAGCAGCTTGGTAGGCCTAAACAATGAGCAGTTCTTC,CASSLVGLNNEQFF
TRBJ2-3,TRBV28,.,TGTGCCAGCAGTTTATGGCCTAAGAAGGTGACGCAGTATTTT,CASSLWPKKVTQYF
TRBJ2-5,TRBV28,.,TGTGCCAGCAGACCGGCTGGGACCCCGACGTCCCAAGAGACCCAGTACTTC,CASRPAGTPTSQETQYF